This passage covers 19 T cell receptor beta chains from one sample sequenced in a study of blood T cell repertoires in COVID-19. Some clones are missing from TCRdb's copy, which holds only in-frame ones; the method was immunoSEQ multiplex PCR. The top ten clones hold about 3% of a sample with roughly 200,000 clones, more than 70% of them seen once. The sequenced material came from peripheral blood. These receptor sequences come from a woman aged 80 or over with active or convalescent COVID-19.

This chain joins TRBV24-1 and TRBJ2-7; D perhaps matches TRBD2 (6 bases). This CDR3 has 15 residues. The V end was cut by 5 bases, the J end by 2 bases, with 15 bases between. Germline assignment: CDR1 KGHDR and CDR2 SFDVKD. The CDR3 region has the DNA TGTGCCACCAGTGGCGGGGCACTAGGGGCCTACGAGCAGTACTTC. Its translation: CATSGGALGAYEQYF.

This chain uses TRBV7-9 with TRBJ2-5; TRBD1 matches 8 bases. CDR1 is SEHNR, CDR2 FQNEAQ, per germline (reference sequence). This CDR3 region has 14 residues. Unmatched junction bases numbered 7, after V lost 5 bases and J lost 5 bases. CDR3 nucleotides: TGTGCCAGCAGCCCAACAGGGGGAGGTGAGACCCAGTACTTC. It encodes CASSPTGGGETQYF.

The rearrangement joins TRBV7-2 to TRBJ2-3; 13 positions agree with TRBD2. Germline loops: CDR1 SGHTA, CDR2 FQGNSA. Losses at the gene ends were 5 bases for V and 3 bases for J; bases not matched to a gene: 11. The CDR3 covers 18 residues. The CDR3 protein is CASSLHRLAGGLTDTQYF. The CDR3 DNA sequence: TGTGCCAGCAGCCTCCACAGACTAGCGGGGGGCTTGACAGATACGCAGTATTTT.

This chain joins TRBV18 and TRBJ1-1; the D is unclear. Germline V gene sequence: CDR1 KGHSH, CDR2 LQKENI. The ends were cut back, 4 bases at V and 4 bases at J, with 13 bases in the middle. The CDR3 sequence is 14 residues long. Here the CDR3 DNA reads TGTGCCAGCTCACTCAATCAGGCAAGCACTGAAGCTTTCTTT. It encodes CASSLNQASTEAFF. The full variable domain, its missing parts supplied by reference TRBV18 and TRBJ1-1, is NAGVMQNPRHLVRRRGQEARLRCSPMKGHSHVYWYRQLPEEGLKFMVYLQKENIIDESGMPKERFSAEFPKEGPSILRIQQVVRGDSAAYFCASSLNQASTEAFFGQGTRLTVV.

V usage is TRBV6-2 or TRBV6-3 and J usage is TRBJ2-3, with D tentatively TRBD2 (6 bases). The CDR3 runs 17 residues. The V gene's germline CDR1 is MNHEY and CDR2 SVGEGT. V lost 0 bases and J 8 bases, leaving 21 bases between the germline ends. The CDR3 protein is CASSYSEEGRRWVTQYF. CDR3 DNA: TGTGCCAGCAGTTACTCGGAGGAGGGGCGAAGGTGGGTTACGCAGTATTTT.

The chain has TRBV6-2 or TRBV6-3 and TRBJ2-7, with 9 bases identical to TRBD1. Germline CDR1 reads MNHEY; CDR2 reads SVGEGT. V was pared by 6 bases and J by 2 bases, with 8 bases of the junction left unmatched. The CDR3 runs 15 residues. CDR3 amino acids: CASSGGDRATYEQYF. Written as DNA, the CDR3 is TGTGCCAGCAGCGGCGGGGACAGGGCCACCTACGAGCAGTACTTC.

In DNA form, the CDR3 reads TGTGCCAGCAGCCTCAACTGGGCGGGGGAGCAGTTCTTC. It encodes CASSLNWAGEQFF. The chain carries TRBV7-2 and TRBJ2-1; D possibly corresponds to TRBD2 (6 bases). V lost 5 bases and J lost 10, with 15 bases in between. Germline assignment: CDR1 SGHTA and CDR2 FQGNSA. The CDR3 covers 13 residues.

The chain recombines TRBV20-1 with TRBJ2-5; unclear D gene. Germline V gene sequence: CDR1 DFQATT, CDR2 SNEGSKA (reference sequence). The V end lost 3 bases, the J end lost 5 bases, and 13 bases lay between the germline ends. CDR3 size: 13 residues. This chain's CDR3 is CSASIAGRETQYF. The CDR3 nucleotides read TGCAGTGCTAGTATTGCCGGTCGGGAGACCCAGTACTTC.

This chain joins TRBV24-1 and TRBJ2-1; D might be TRBD1 (5 bases). The CDR3 consists of 17 residues. The V gene's germline CDR1 is KGHDR and CDR2 SFDVKD. Trimming shortened V by 4 bases and J by 7 bases, and 22 bases separated the two germline ends. The CDR3 region has the DNA TGTGCCACCAGTGACTCCGGACACAGGTATATGTGGAATGAGCAGTTCTTC. It translates to CATSDSGHRYMWNEQFF.

In this sample, this clone turned up a few times. The gene calls are TRBV30 and TRBJ1-6; D gene uncertain. This CDR3 is built from 12 residues. Germline assignment: CDR1 GTSNPN and CDR2 SVGIG (reference sequence). The ends were cut back, 0 bases at V and 8 bases at J, with 5 bases in the middle. CDR3 amino acids: CAWSVRYSPLHF. Written as DNA, the CDR3 is TGTGCCTGGAGTGTACGGTATTCACCCCTCCACTTT.

V and J are TRBV10-3 and TRBJ1-2; D gene uncertain. CDR1 and CDR2 from the germline V gene are ENHRY and SYGVKD. The CDR3 has 16 amino acids. Trimming stripped 2 bases from V and 3 bases from J, with 16 bases between. This CDR3 reads CAISEPGGSNYYGYTF. DNA of the CDR3: TGTGCCATCAGTGAGCCAGGAGGCAGCAACTACTATGGCTACACCTTC.

The chain joins TRBV4-2 to TRBJ1-5; maybe TRBD1 (5 bases). From germline, CDR1 is LGHNA and CDR2 YNFKEQ. The V end was cut by 4 bases, the J end by 0 bases, with 13 bases between. The CDR3 sequence is 16 residues long. In nucleotides, the CDR3 is TGTGCCAGCAGCCTTCGGGGAGGGGATAGCAATCAGCCCCAGCATTTT. This codes for CASSLRGGDSNQPQHF.

The CDR3 here is CARGGTGVTDTQYF. In DNA, the CDR3 is TGTGCCCGGGGGGGGACAGGGGTCACAGATACGCAGTATTTT. The rearrangement joins TRBV30 to TRBJ2-3; 10 nucleotides line up with TRBD1. V lost 8 bases, J lost 2 bases, and 7 bases stayed unmatched. The CDR3 runs 14 residues. Germline CDR1 GTSNPN, CDR2 SVGIG (reference sequence). Filled out from reference TRBV30 and TRBJ2-3, the complete variable domain reads SQTIHQWPATLVQPVGSPLSLECTVEGTSNPNLYWYRQAAGRGLQLLFYSVGIGQISSEVPQNLSASRPQDRQFILSSKKLLLSDSGFYLCARGGTGVTDTQYFGPGTRLTVL.

In this sample, this clone turned up a few times. V is TRBV5-4 and J is TRBJ2-7, with D possibly matching TRBD2 (6 bases). The CDR3 has 14 amino acids. From germline, CDR1 is SGHNT and CDR2 YYREEE (reference sequence). V gave up 4 bases and J gave up 2 bases, with 13 bases separating them. CDR3 sequence reads: CASSQNPGAYEQYF. The CDR3 DNA reads as TGTGCCAGCAGCCAAAACCCGGGGGCCTACGAGCAGTACTTC. Full variable domain (remainder filled in from reference TRBV5-4 and TRBJ2-7): ETGVTQSPTHLIKTRGQQVTLRCSSQSGHNTVSWYQQALGQGPQFIFQYYREEENGRGNFPPRFSGLQFPNYSSELNVNALELDDSALYLCASSQNPGAYEQYFGPGTRLTVT.

The chain employs TRBV11-2 and TRBJ2-1; D may be TRBD2 (5 bases). The CDR3 consists of 15 residues. The germline V gene encodes CDR1 SGHAT and CDR2 FQNNGV. Trimming took off 1 base at V and 2 bases at J, with 9 bases between the two ends. The CDR3 spells CASSLASGTYNEQFF. The DNA of the CDR3 is TGTGCCAGCAGCTTAGCCAGCGGAACCTACAATGAGCAGTTCTTC.

The rearrangement uses TRBV5-1 and TRBJ1-1; 8 bases align to TRBD1. After removal of 6 bases from V and 11 bases from J, the junction contained 15 bases not matched to a gene. Germline assignment: CDR1 SGHRS and CDR2 YFSETQ. The CDR3 runs to 14 residues. CDR3 region: CASNQGANLNAAFF. DNA for the CDR3: TGCGCCAGCAACCAGGGGGCGAACCTAAATGCGGCTTTCTTT. The full variable domain, completed using reference TRBV5-1 and TRBJ1-1, is KAGVTQTPRYLIKTRGQQVTLSCSPISGHRSVSWYQQTPGQGLQFLFEYFSETQRNKGNFPGRFSGRQFSNSRSEMNVSTLELGDSALYLCASNQGANLNAAFFGQGTRLTVV.

This chain links TRBV6-5 with TRBJ2-3, with 7 bases matching TRBD1. V lost 6 bases and J lost 6; bases outside the gene matches: 9. The CDR3 sequence is 14 residues long. Germline V gene lookup returns CDR1 MNHEY and CDR2 SVGAGI. The CDR3, as DNA: TGTGCCAGCAGGCGGACAGGTGAGGGGGATACGCAGTATTTT. Protein product: CASRRTGEGDTQYF.

This chain links TRBV6-5 with TRBJ2-7; D unclear. Germline lookup yields CDR1 MNHEY and CDR2 SVGAGI. The CDR3 runs to 15 residues. V gave up 5 bases and J gave up 2 bases, with 16 bases separating them. The CDR3 protein is CASSHRRQRAYEQYF. CDR3 nucleotide sequence: TGTGCCAGCAGTCACCGGCGGCAGCGAGCCTACGAGCAGTACTTC.

V is TRBV5-1 and J is TRBJ1-4; D ambiguous. CDR3 length: 14 residues. V gave up 4 bases and J gave up 3 bases, with 10 bases separating them. The V gene's germline CDR1 is SGHRS and CDR2 YFSETQ. For the CDR3, the DNA is TGCGCCAGCAGCCCTGGCCTCCCTAATGAAAAACTGTTTTTT. As protein: CASSPGLPNEKLFF.